This T cell receptor beta chain was observed in a study of spatial heterogeneity in lung cancer (dated by TCRdb to between 2018 and 2021). At the level of the whole study: Beta-chain transcripts were consistently detected in greater numbers than alpha-chain transcripts, which likely reflects a higher abundance of beta-chain transcripts. In the raw uncorrected reads, each unique combination of TCR and UMI appeared more than ten times on average. The study quantitatively compared TCR alpha and beta repertoires across multiple tumor regions, matched nontumor lung and blood in non-small cell lung cancer. Nonsynonymous mutation counts, determined by whole-exome sequencing of tumor tissue, were related to features of the TCR repertoire. At surgery, both alpha and beta chains were TCR-sequenced in 220 tumor regions, about 64 matched nontumor lung samples and a few dozen PBMC samples. Findings and caveats that apply to the study as a whole: Confirming at a functional level the hypothesis that regional TCRs recognize regional mutations was considered to require additional single-cell paired TCR alpha and beta sequencing.

This clonotype was seen more than once but under ten times. Its antigen is currently not known. Base qualities are not recorded, but no much larger clone differs from it by a single base. Being off target in a library aimed at alpha chains, this beta chain has a size of little meaning. Reading the label with the study, this specimen's time point is: sample taken at primary tumor resection. For TCR sequencing, whole RNA was extracted from tumor and nontumor lung tissue, or from cryopreserved PBMC samples, and no cell sorting was done. Donors were some 67 patients with early-stage, untreated non-small cell lung cancer from the lung TRACERx cohort. Patients were selected for TCR sequencing only if sufficient RNA was available from at least two tumor regions. Before being selected, tumor and adjacent nontumor lung specimens were reviewed by a lung pathologist. The CDR3 measures 16 amino acids from cysteine to phenylalanine. The sequence is cut down to CDR3 DNA, 48 bases in frame from base 1. The junction shows trimming of 7 bases on V and 4 bases on J, and the gene matches do not reach 10 bases of it. Per the germline V gene, SNHLY is the CDR1 and FYNNEI is the CDR2.

To prepare the library, 5' RACE was applied. Sequencing relied on a NextSeq 500. To allow correction of PCR and sequencing errors, the TCR library protocol tagged every TCR cDNA molecule with a unique molecular identifier. Turning to the authors' computational methods: Decombinator tools were used for TCR identification, UMI-based error correction and CDR3 extraction. TCRs above a frequency of 2 per 1,000, corresponding to the top 1% of the tumor frequency distribution, were defined as expanded. Each repertoire was subsampled 100 times to 5,000 TCRs, after which Renyi diversity was computed with the R vegan package. CDR3 similarity networks were constructed using string-kernel similarity of amino acid triplets, with links drawn between CDR3s whose pairwise similarity was above 0.82. TCRdb handled the public reads itself, with Q25 trimming in fastp and clone calling in MiXCR, and kept productive beta chains. Entries are consolidated by CDR3 protein sequence, retaining the most common genes and DNA. What appears here as the V and J calls and clone size reflects TCRdb's work, not the paper's. The sample profile shows 9,500 to 15,000 distinct CDR3 sequences; roughly 6.2% of them were found once. The ten largest clonotypes hold about a tenth of the sample.

The material sequenced was normal lung tissue next to the tumor, taken at surgery. The chain uses TRBV2 and TRBJ2-7; 13 middle bases align to TRBD2. This TCR was recovered from a male donor with early-stage non-small cell lung cancer. CDR3 region: CASTPGLAGNFYEQYF. The DNA reads as follows: TGTGCCAGCACTCCGGGACTAGCGGGAAATTTTTACGAGCAGTACTTC. The CDR3 plus the reference TRBV2 and TRBJ2-7 genes for the other parts give the full variable domain: EPEVTQTPSHQVTQMGQEVILRCVPISNHLYFYWYRQILGQKVEFLVSFYNNEISEKSEIFDDQFSVERPDGSNFTLKIRSTKLEDSAMYFCASTPGLAGNFYEQYFGPGTRLTVT.